This T cell receptor (beta chain) was recorded in a study of blood T cell repertoires in COVID-19. Whole-study context: Collection of acute and convalescent COVID-19 samples took place in the United States, Italy and Spain. T cells, B-cell-depleted T cells, or PBMCs provided the cDNA or gDNA that served as material.

The authors' processing: Nucleated cell counts were estimated from reference gene primer amplification. Method: immunoSEQ multiplex PCR; TCRdb's copy keeps in-frame clones and lacks some. The V and J calls and clone size come from that table; D and trimming were worked out from the DNA. Altogether 200,000 to 300,000 clones are present, roughly 86% being singletons, with the ten largest covering over 7.5%. V lost 8 bases, J lost 6 bases, and 8 bases stayed unmatched. The germline CDR1 and CDR2 sequences are MNHEY and SVGAGI. CDR3 length equals 13 residues. Sequencing input: peripheral blood. The receptor was isolated from a man aged 40-49 years who had recovered from COVID-19. The chain has TRBV6-5 and TRBJ1-1, with 8 bases aligning to TRBD1. The CDR3 bases are TGTGCCAGCGCTGTGACAGGGGCGTCTGAAGCTTTCTTT. Its protein product is CASAVTGASEAFF.